Listed below are T cell receptor beta chains from one sample, sequenced in a study of blood T cell repertoires in COVID-19. Data came from immunoSEQ multiplex PCR; TCRdb stores just in-frame clones and leaves some out. The repertoire holds about 110,000 clones, with around 82% as singletons. Sequencing was performed on peripheral blood. The receptors here all came from a human donor in a cohort sampled during active or convalescent COVID-19. The CDR3 runs from the conserved cysteine through the conserved F or W. The D gene is left open where the match is weak. Clone size is not always given. Where it is, it says once, few, many or a class for expanded clones.

j_gene | d_gene | abundance | v_gene | CDR3aa | CDR3nt
TRBJ2-7 | - | - | TRBV11-2 | CASSPTGPSYEQYF | TGTGCCAGCAGCCCGACAGGCCCTTCCTACGAGCAGTACTTC
TRBJ1-1 | - | - | TRBV11-2 | CASSPHRPPTEAFF | TGTGCCAGCAGCCCACACAGACCCCCCACTGAAGCTTTCTTT
TRBJ1-2 | - | - | TRBV18 | CASSPSGQGHGYGYTF | TGTGCCAGCTCACCAAGTGGCCAGGGTCATGGGTATGGCTACACCTTC
TRBJ2-7 | - | - | TRBV7-2 | CASSFDPQAEQYF | TGTGCCAGCAGCTTCGACCCCCAGGCCGAGCAGTACTTC
TRBJ1-2 | - | - | TRBV7-2 | CASSLATRNYGYTF | TGTGCCAGCAGCTTAGCTACCCGGAACTATGGCTACACCTTC
TRBJ1-4 | - | - | TRBV5-5 | CASRHRPGDNEKLFF | TGTGCCAGCAGGCATCGCCCGGGTGATAATGAAAAACTGTTTTTT
TRBJ1-6 | TRBD1 | - | TRBV5-5 | CASSADLGQGPSPLHF | TGTGCCAGCAGCGCCGATTTGGGACAGGGTCCTTCACCCCTCCACTTT
TRBJ1-2 | - | few | TRBV4-1 | CASSQDGAYGYTF | TGCGCCAGCAGCCAAGATGGAGCCTATGGCTACACCTTC
TRBJ2-1 | TRBD2 | - | TRBV4-1 | CASSQDGLAGFDEQFF | TGCGCCAGCAGCCAAGATGGGCTAGCGGGGTTCGATGAGCAGTTCTTC
TRBJ1-3 | - | - | TRBV11-2 | CASSHGGFRGNTIYF | TGTGCCAGCAGCCATGGGGGCTTTCGAGGAAACACCATATATTTT
TRBJ1-1 | - | - | TRBV4-2 | CASRQGPMNTEAFF | TGTGCCAGCAGACAGGGACCGATGAACACTGAAGCTTTCTTT
TRBJ1-5 | TRBD1 | - | TRBV28 | CASSLRVKGAQPQHF | TGTGCCAGCAGCCTAAGGGTCAAGGGGGCTCAGCCCCAGCATTTT
TRBJ2-3 | - | few | TRBV20-1 | CSASNQYF | TGCAGTGCTAGCAATCAGTATTTT
TRBJ2-1 | TRBD1 | - | TRBV4-2 | CASSQDLGTGRNEQFF | TGTGCCAGCAGCCAAGATCTAGGGACAGGGCGTAATGAGCAGTTCTTC
TRBJ1-1 | - | - | TRBV3-1/TRBV3-2 | CASSQWGFGGIVTEAFF | TGTGCCAGCAGCCAATGGGGCTTCGGGGGGATTGTCACTGAAGCTTTCTTT
TRBJ1-4 | - | - | TRBV28 | CASSFFPRTDTNEKLFF | TGTGCCAGCAGTTTCTTCCCCCGGACAGATACTAATGAAAAACTGTTTTTT
TRBJ2-7 | - | few | TRBV7-2 | CASSLVGNSGYEQYF | TGTGCCAGCAGCTTAGTCGGTAATAGCGGATACGAGCAGTACTTC